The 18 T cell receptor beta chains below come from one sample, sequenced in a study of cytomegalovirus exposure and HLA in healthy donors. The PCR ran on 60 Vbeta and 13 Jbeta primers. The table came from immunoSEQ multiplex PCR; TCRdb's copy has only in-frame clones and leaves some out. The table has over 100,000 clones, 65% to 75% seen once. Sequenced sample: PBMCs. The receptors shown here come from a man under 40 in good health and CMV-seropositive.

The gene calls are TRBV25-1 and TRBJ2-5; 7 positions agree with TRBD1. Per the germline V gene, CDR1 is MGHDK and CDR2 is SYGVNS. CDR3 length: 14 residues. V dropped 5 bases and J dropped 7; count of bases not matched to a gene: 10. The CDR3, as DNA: TGTGCCAGCAGTACTCGACAGGGTGTGGGGACCCAGTACTTC. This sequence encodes CASSTRQGVGTQYF.

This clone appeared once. The CDR3 here is CASSLTRQGEETQYF. In nucleotides, the CDR3 is TGCGCCAGCAGCCTAACGCGACAGGGAGAAGAGACCCAGTACTTC. V gene TRBV5-1 combines with J gene TRBJ2-5; 7 bases align to TRBD1. Unmatched junction bases numbered 9, after V lost 4 bases and J lost 3 bases. This CDR3 spans 15 amino acids. CDR1 is SGHRS, CDR2 YFSETQ, per germline.

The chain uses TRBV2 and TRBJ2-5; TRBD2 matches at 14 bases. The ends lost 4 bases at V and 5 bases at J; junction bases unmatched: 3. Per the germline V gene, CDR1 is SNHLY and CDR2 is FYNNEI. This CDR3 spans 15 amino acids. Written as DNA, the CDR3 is TGTGCCAGCAGTGGACTAGCGGGGGGGCGGGAGACCCAGTACTTC. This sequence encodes CASSGLAGGRETQYF.

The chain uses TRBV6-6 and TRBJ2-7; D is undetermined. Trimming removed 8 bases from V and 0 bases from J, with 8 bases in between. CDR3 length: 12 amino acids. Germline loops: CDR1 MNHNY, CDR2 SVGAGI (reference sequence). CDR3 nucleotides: TGTGCCAGCTCGTCAGTCTCCTACGAGCAGTACTTC. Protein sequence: CASSSVSYEQYF.

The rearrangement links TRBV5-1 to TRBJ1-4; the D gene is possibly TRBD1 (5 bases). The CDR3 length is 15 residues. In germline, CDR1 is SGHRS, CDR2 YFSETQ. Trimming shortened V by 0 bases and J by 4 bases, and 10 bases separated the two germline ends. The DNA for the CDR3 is TGCGCCAGCAGCTTGGCTAGGGGAATTAATGAAAAACTGTTTTTT. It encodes CASSLARGINEKLFF.

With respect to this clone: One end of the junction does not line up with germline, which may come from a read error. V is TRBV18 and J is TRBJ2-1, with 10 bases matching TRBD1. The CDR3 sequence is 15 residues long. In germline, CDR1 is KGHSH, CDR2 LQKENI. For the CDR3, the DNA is TGTGCCAGCTCACAAACCGGGACAGGGGACAAGGAGCAGTTCTTC. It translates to CASSQTGTGDKEQFF.

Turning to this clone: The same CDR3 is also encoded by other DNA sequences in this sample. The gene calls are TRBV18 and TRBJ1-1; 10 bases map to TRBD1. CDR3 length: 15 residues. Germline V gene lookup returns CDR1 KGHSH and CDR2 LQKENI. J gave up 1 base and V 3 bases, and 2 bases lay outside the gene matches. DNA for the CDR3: TGTGCCAGCTCACCGACAGGGGGCGAGAACACTGAAGCTTTCTTT. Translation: CASSPTGGENTEAFF.

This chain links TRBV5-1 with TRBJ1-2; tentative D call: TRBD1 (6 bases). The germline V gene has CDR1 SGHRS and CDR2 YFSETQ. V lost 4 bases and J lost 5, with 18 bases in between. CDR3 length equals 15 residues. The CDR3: CASSQGTPVRYGYTF. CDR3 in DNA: TGCGCCAGCAGCCAGGGGACGCCGGTTAGGTATGGCTACACCTTC.

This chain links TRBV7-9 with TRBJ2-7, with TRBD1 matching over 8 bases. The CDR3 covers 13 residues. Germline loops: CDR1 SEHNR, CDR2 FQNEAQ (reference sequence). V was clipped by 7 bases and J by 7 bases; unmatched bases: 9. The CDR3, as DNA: TGTGCCAGCACCTCGACAGGGGCTAGGGAGCAGTACTTC. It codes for CASTSTGAREQYF.

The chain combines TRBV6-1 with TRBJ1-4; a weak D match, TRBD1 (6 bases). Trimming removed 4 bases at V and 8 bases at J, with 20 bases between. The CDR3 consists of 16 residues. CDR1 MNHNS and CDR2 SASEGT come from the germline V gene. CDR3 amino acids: CASSASGGARSEKLFF. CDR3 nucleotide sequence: TGTGCCAGCAGTGCGTCGGGGGGGGCGAGGAGCGAAAAACTGTTTTTT.

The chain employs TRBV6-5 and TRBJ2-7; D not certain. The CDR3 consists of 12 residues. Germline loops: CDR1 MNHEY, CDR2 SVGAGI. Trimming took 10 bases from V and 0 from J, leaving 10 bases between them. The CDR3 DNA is TGTGCCATCGTGGCAGACTCCTACGAGCAGTACTTC. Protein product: CAIVADSYEQYF.

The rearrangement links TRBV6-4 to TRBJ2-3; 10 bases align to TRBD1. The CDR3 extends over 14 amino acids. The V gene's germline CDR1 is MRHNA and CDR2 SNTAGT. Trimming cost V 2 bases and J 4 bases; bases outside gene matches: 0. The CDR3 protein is CASSDGQGADTQYF. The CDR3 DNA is TGTGCCAGCAGTGACGGACAGGGGGCAGATACGCAGTATTTT.

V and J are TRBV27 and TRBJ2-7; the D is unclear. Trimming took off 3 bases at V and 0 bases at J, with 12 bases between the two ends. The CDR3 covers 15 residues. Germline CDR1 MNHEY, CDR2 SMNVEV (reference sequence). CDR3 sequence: CASSLGRQSSYEQYF. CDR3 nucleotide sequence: TGTGCCAGCAGTTTGGGCCGCCAAAGCTCCTACGAGCAGTACTTC.

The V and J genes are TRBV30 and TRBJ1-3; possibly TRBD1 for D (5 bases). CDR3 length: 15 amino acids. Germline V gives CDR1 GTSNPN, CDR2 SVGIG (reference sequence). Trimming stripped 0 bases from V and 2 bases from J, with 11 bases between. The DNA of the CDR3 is TGTGCCTGGAGTGTTGGGCAGGGCGCTGGAAACACCATATATTTT. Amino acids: CAWSVGQGAGNTIYF.

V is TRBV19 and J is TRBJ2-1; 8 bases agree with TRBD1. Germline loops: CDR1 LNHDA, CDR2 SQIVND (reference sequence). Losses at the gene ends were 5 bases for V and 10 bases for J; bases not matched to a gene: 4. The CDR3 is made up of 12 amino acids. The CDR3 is CASSGQGLEQFF. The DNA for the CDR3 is TGTGCCAGTAGTGGACAGGGCCTAGAGCAGTTCTTC.

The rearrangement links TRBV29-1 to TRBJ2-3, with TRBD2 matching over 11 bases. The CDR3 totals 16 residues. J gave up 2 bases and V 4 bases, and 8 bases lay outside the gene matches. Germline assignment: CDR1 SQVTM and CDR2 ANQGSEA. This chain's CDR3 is CSVVGLAGGLTDTQYF. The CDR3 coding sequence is TGCAGCGTTGTGGGGCTAGCGGGGGGCCTCACAGATACGCAGTATTTT.

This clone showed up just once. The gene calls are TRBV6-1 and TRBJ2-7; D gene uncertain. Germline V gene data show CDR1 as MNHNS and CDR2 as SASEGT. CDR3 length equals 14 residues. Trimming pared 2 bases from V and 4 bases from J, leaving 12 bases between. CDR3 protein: CASSERMEWYEQYF. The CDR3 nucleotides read TGTGCCAGCAGTGAAAGGATGGAGTGGTACGAGCAGTACTTC.

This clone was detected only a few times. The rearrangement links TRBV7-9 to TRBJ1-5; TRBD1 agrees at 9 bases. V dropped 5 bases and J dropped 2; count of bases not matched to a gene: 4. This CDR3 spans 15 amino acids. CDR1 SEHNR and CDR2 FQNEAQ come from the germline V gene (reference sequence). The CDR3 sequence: CASSRDRERNQPQHF. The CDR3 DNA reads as TGTGCCAGCAGCCGGGACAGGGAACGCAATCAGCCCCAGCATTTT.